This T cell receptor beta chain comes out of a study of memory CD8 T cells in hepatitis C reinfection. Study summary: After reinfection, a couple of primary-infection resolvers became chronically infected. Reinfection meant HCV RNA positivity after two negatives ≥60 days apart. Peak reinfection sampling occurred 3 to 8 weeks after detected reinfection.

TCRdb's table, derived via immunoSEQ multiplex PCR, lists solely in-frame clones and lacks some. The sample has 2,000 to 3,000 clones, about 90% seen once. V was cut by 6 bases and J by 5 bases, with 10 bases left in between. CDR3 size: 13 residues. Germline CDR1 reads SGHNT; CDR2 reads YENEEA. The time point denotes: peak reinfection, 3 to 8 weeks after reinfection detection. Sorted cells were sequenced directly ex vivo without any in vitro expansion. At all three reinfection time points, viable CD3+ CD8+ CD45RO- cells from a couple of donors served as controls. The chain has TRBV11-3 and TRBJ2-2, with D possibly being TRBD2 (5 bases). This clonotype originated in a man aged 50 to 60 with hepatitis C virus infection. The specimen was naive CD8+ T cells sorted from blood. The CDR3 protein is CASRDSQTGELFF. CDR3 nucleotide sequence: TGTGCCAGCAGGGACTCTCAAACCGGGGAGCTGTTTTTT.